This TCR beta chain stems from a study of shared clonotypes between healthy human individuals. The germline gives CDR1 MDHEN, CDR2 SYDVKM. The ends were cut back, 4 bases at V and 6 bases at J, with 15 bases in the middle. CDR3 length: 14 amino acids. Some clones are missing from TCRdb's copy, which holds only in-frame ones; the method was immunoSEQ multiplex PCR. The table shows some 1.5 million clones, with over 95% occurring only once. This receptor was identified in a man aged 25-45 years in good health. What was sequenced was naive CD4+ T cells sorted from blood. Indicated subset: CD45RA+ positively selected. V and J are TRBV28 and TRBJ1-1; D unresolved. The CDR3 nucleotides read TGTGCCAGCAGTTCAACTAGGAGGCGGTCTGAAGCTTTCTTT. Its protein is CASSSTRRRSEAFF.